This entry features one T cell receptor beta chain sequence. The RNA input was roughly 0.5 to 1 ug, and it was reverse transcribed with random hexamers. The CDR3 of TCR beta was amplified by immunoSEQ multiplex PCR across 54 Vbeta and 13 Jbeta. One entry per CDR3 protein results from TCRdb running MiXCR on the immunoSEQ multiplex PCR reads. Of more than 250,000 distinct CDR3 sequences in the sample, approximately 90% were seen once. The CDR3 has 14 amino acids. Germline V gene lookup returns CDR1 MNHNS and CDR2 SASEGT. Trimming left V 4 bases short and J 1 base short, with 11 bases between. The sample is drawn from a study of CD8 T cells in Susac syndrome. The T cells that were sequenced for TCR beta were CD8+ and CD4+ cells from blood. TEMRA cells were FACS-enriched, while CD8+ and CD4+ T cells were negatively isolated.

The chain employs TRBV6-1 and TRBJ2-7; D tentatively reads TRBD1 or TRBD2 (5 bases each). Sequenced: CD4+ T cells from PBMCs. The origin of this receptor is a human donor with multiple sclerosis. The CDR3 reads CASSAGTPSYEQYF. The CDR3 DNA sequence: TGTGCCAGCAGTGCCGGGACGCCGTCCTACGAGCAGTACTTC.